A selection of T cell receptor beta chains follows, all from one sample in a study of T cell responses to AZD1222 COVID-19 vaccine. The table came from immunoSEQ multiplex PCR; TCRdb's copy has only in-frame clones and leaves some out. This table has 93,000 or so clones, roughly 89% appearing once. Specimen: peripheral blood, collected on day 0 of AZD1222 vaccination. These receptors were obtained from an adult in good health. CDR3s include the opening cysteine and the closing phenylalanine or tryptophan. A D gene is named only where the DNA matches it firmly. Some rows mark clone size as missing; the rest say once, few, many or name a class of expanded clone.

size: NA
J: TRBJ2-3
V: TRBV3-1/TRBV3-2
D: TRBD2
CDR3: CASSQDYGPGGDTQYF
DNA: TGTGCCAGCAGCCAAGATTACGGGCCGGGAGGGGATACGCAGTATTTT

size: once
J: TRBJ2-5
V: TRBV28
D: TRBD2
CDR3: CASSLGTSGKETQYF
DNA: TGTGCCAGCAGTCTTGGGACTAGCGGAAAAGAGACCCAGTACTTC

size: NA
J: TRBJ1-2
V: TRBV28
D: TRBD1
CDR3: CASSSNRGPNYGYTF
DNA: TGTGCCAGCAGTTCCAACAGGGGGCCTAACTATGGCTACACCTTC

size: NA
J: TRBJ2-7
V: TRBV7-8
D: TRBD2
CDR3: CASNLAGTRDEQYF
DNA: TGTGCCAGCAACTTAGCGGGAACACGGGACGAGCAGTACTTC

size: NA
J: TRBJ2-7
V: TRBV9
D: NA
CDR3: CASSVGSRDYEQYF
DNA: TGTGCCAGCAGCGTAGGCTCCAGGGATTACGAGCAGTACTTC

size: NA
J: TRBJ2-7
V: TRBV7-2
D: TRBD2
CDR3: CASSLGGGISYEQYF
DNA: TGTGCCAGCAGCTTAGGCGGGGGGATCTCCTACGAGCAGTACTTC

size: NA
J: TRBJ1-5
V: TRBV19
D: NA
CDR3: CASSPEGGSNQPQHF
DNA: TGTGCCAGTAGTCCCGAAGGCGGTAGCAATCAGCCCCAGCATTTT

size: NA
J: TRBJ1-1
V: TRBV10-3
D: NA
CDR3: CASQTFTDTEAFF
DNA: TGTGCCTCTCAGACTTTCACGGACACTGAAGCTTTCTTT

size: few
J: TRBJ2-7
V: TRBV5-1
D: NA
CDR3: CASSNYRPEQYF
DNA: TGCGCCAGCAGCAATTACAGACCGGAGCAGTACTTC

size: NA
J: TRBJ1-1
V: TRBV7-3
D: TRBD1
CDR3: CASSPVQGAVTEAFF
DNA: TGTGCCAGCAGCCCGGTACAGGGGGCGGTCACTGAAGCTTTCTTT

size: NA
J: TRBJ2-5
V: TRBV28
D: NA
CDR3: CASRAGYRQETQYF
DNA: TGTGCCAGCAGGGCAGGCTATCGCCAAGAGACCCAGTACTTC

size: NA
J: TRBJ2-1
V: TRBV3-1/TRBV3-2
D: TRBD2
CDR3: CASSRPGTTGGQFF
DNA: TGTGCCAGCAGCCGACCAGGGACTACGGGGGGACAGTTCTTC

size: NA
J: TRBJ2-7
V: TRBV30
D: NA
CDR3: CAWSVATVGYF
DNA: TGTGCCTGGAGTGTAGCGACAGTCGGGTACTTC